Below are 20 T cell receptor beta chains sequenced from a single sample in a study of neurological immune-mediated disorders. In TCRdb, the 5' RACE reads were re-called with MiXCR into one record per CDR3 protein. Counted here are about 21,000 distinct CDR3 sequences, more than 14% occurring once; the ten biggest clones make up about 15%. The sequenced sample was PBMCs. The origin of the receptors is a female donor with HTLV-1-associated myelopathy (HAM/TSP).

CDR3 nucleotides: TGTGCCAGCAGCTCGACGGGACAGAACTACGAGCAGTACTTC. As protein: CASSSTGQNYEQYF. The chain recombines TRBV7-9 with TRBJ2-7, with 7 bases lining up with TRBD1. The CDR3 is made up of 14 amino acids. Germline V gene sequence: CDR1 SEHNR, CDR2 FQNEAQ (reference sequence). J lost 3 bases, V lost 4 bases, and 6 bases had no gene match.

This clonotype was seen repeatedly, ten times or more. This chain links TRBV6-1 with TRBJ1-5; 11 nucleotides match TRBD1. Losses at the gene ends were 7 bases for V and 0 bases for J; bases not matched to a gene: 5. Germline V gene lookup returns CDR1 MNHNS and CDR2 SASEGT. CDR3 length: 16 residues. CDR3 protein: CASKRDRGYSNQPQHF. The DNA for the CDR3 is TGTGCCAGCAAGCGGGACAGGGGGTATAGCAATCAGCCCCAGCATTTT.

This clonotype was observed many times. This chain connects TRBV12-3 or TRBV12-4 to TRBJ2-2, with D tentatively TRBD1 (6 bases). CDR3 length: 17 residues. Trimming took off 6 bases at V and 0 bases at J, with 17 bases between the two ends. Here the CDR3 DNA reads TGTGCCAGCAGAGACCTTGAATACAGGGCGAACACCGGGGAGCTGTTTTTT. Translated, it gives CASRDLEYRANTGELFF.

The chain recombines TRBV4-1 with TRBJ2-7; D gene ambiguous. Trimming removed 0 bases from V and 1 base from J, with 10 bases in between. The CDR3 is 15 amino acids. Germline CDR1 reads MGHRA; CDR2 reads YSYEKL. The chain's CDR3 is CASSQDFHLSYEQYF. CDR3 coding DNA: TGCGCCAGCAGCCAAGACTTCCACCTATCCTACGAGCAGTACTTC.

This clonotype has at least ten counts. V usage is TRBV7-9 and J usage is TRBJ2-3; possible D gene TRBD2, 6 bases. CDR1 SEHNR and CDR2 FQNEAQ come from the germline V gene (reference sequence). V was shortened by 5 bases and J by 0 bases, with 9 bases between the two germline ends. The length of the CDR3 is 14 residues. The CDR3 coding sequence is TGTGCCAGCAGCCCGAGCGGGAGCACAGATACGCAGTATTTT. As protein: CASSPSGSTDTQYF.

This clonotype appeared many times. This chain links TRBV3-1 with TRBJ2-1; TRBD2 matches 15 bases. Unmatched junction bases numbered 4, after V lost 1 base and J lost 6 bases. CDR3 size: 17 residues. Per germline, CDR1 LGHDT and CDR2 YNNKEL (reference sequence). CDR3 nucleotides: TGTGCCAGCAGCCAAGCTGGACTAGCGGGAGGGACCAATGAGCAGTTCTTC. It yields the protein CASSQAGLAGGTNEQFF.

This clonotype was seen many times. The CDR3 nucleotides read TGCAGTGCCAGGACAGGGGAAGAGACCCAGTACTTC. Translated, it gives CSARTGEETQYF. The chain employs TRBV20-1 and TRBJ2-5, with 9 bases fitting TRBD1. The CDR3 is 12 amino acids. CDR1 and CDR2 from the germline V gene are DFQATT and SNEGSKA (reference sequence). Unmatched junction bases numbered 2, after V lost 6 bases and J lost 3 bases.

This clonotype appeared many times. The rearrangement joins TRBV4-1 to TRBJ1-1; 9 bases match TRBD1. This CDR3 has 17 amino acids. The trim removed 2 bases at V and 4 bases at J, leaving 11 bases unmatched. Germline CDR1 and CDR2: MGHRA and YSYEKL. Written as DNA, the CDR3 is TGCGCCAGCAGCCAAACCGCTCCGGGACAGGGATCCACTGAAGCTTTCTTT. It encodes CASSQTAPGQGSTEAFF.

This clonotype has a count of ten or more. V gene TRBV5-1 combines with J gene TRBJ1-1; TRBD1 aligns across 8 bases. CDR3 length: 15 amino acids. J gave up 5 bases and V 4 bases, and 10 bases lay outside the gene matches. CDR1 is SGHRS and CDR2 is YFSETQ in the germline V gene. CDR3 in amino acids: CASSPYPGGGTEAFF. The CDR3 DNA is TGCGCCAGCAGCCCCTACCCAGGGGGCGGGACTGAAGCTTTCTTT.

This clonotype was recorded at least ten times. The gene calls are TRBV5-1 and TRBJ2-1; 8 bases map to TRBD1. V lost 0 bases, J lost 4 bases, and 3 bases stayed unmatched. There are 15 residues in the CDR3. Germline loops: CDR1 SGHRS, CDR2 YFSETQ. CDR3 sequence: CASSLGDRPYNEQFF. For the CDR3, the DNA is TGCGCCAGCAGCTTGGGGGACAGGCCTTACAATGAGCAGTTCTTC.

This clonotype was detected ten times or more. The V call is TRBV6-2 or TRBV6-3, the J call TRBJ2-3, with a possible D match to TRBD2 (5 bases). The CDR3 consists of 16 residues. V was trimmed by 0 bases and J by 0 bases, leaving 10 bases between them. The germline gives CDR1 MNHEY, CDR2 SVGEGT. The DNA for the CDR3 is TGTGCCAGCAGTTACTCATTCAAGCGGAGCACAGATACGCAGTATTTT. Protein: CASSYSFKRSTDTQYF.

This clonotype occurred many times. The rearrangement links TRBV5-1 to TRBJ2-7, with a possible D match to TRBD2 (5 bases). Deletions cut 0 bases from V and 5 bases from J, with 15 bases between. The CDR3 spans 15 residues. Germline CDR1 reads SGHRS; CDR2 reads YFSETQ. CDR3: CASSLAGISGDEQYF. DNA for the CDR3: TGCGCCAGCAGCTTGGCCGGTATCTCCGGGGACGAGCAGTACTTC. Filled out from reference TRBV5-1 and TRBJ2-7, the complete variable domain reads KAGVTQTPRYLIKTRGQQVTLSCSPISGHRSVSWYQQTPGQGLQFLFEYFSETQRNKGNFPGRFSGRQFSNSRSEMNVSTLELGDSALYLCASSLAGISGDEQYFGPGTRLTVT.

The table lists this clonotype with many counts. The chain combines TRBV20-1 with TRBJ2-5; D remains unclear. CDR3 length: 13 amino acids. V lost 6 bases and J 0 bases, leaving 11 bases between the germline ends. The V gene's germline CDR1 is DFQATT and CDR2 SNEGSKA (reference sequence). CDR3 in amino acids: CSAPGPYQETQYF. For the CDR3, the DNA is TGCAGTGCCCCGGGCCCCTACCAAGAGACCCAGTACTTC.

Many counts were recorded for this clonotype. The chain links TRBV4-3 to TRBJ2-4; 7 bases align to TRBD2. Germline loops: CDR1 LGHNA, CDR2 YSLEER. This CDR3 region has 15 residues. V lost 0 bases, J lost 5 bases, and 4 bases stayed unmatched. CDR3 sequence: CASSQEGGVENIQYF. The CDR3 bases are TGCGCCAGCAGCCAAGAGGGGGGGGTGGAAAACATTCAGTACTTC.

To note about this clonotype: One junction end disagrees with the germline gene, perhaps due to a read error. V gene TRBV7-2 combines with J gene TRBJ1-5; D is unclear. Germline V gene lookup returns CDR1 SGHTA and CDR2 FQGNSA. CDR3 length: 14 amino acids. The CDR3 reads CVSSLEVAGKPQHF. The CDR3 DNA sequence: TGTGTCAGCAGCTTAGAAGTAGCGGGCAAGCCCCAGCATTTT. The full variable domain, rest sourced from reference TRBV7-2 and TRBJ1-5, is GAGVSQSPSNKVTEKGKDVELRCDPISGHTALYWYRQSLGQGLEFLIYFQGNSAPDKSGLPSDRFSAERTGGSVSTLTIQRTQQEDSAVYLCVSSLEVAGKPQHFGDGTRLSIL.

This clonotype was detected many times. The chain employs TRBV20-1 and TRBJ2-1; 9 bases line up with TRBD2. The germline gives CDR1 DFQATT, CDR2 SNEGSKA (reference sequence). Trimming took 0 bases from V and 4 from J; bases not matched to a gene: 4. The CDR3 runs 15 residues. Here the CDR3 reads CSARDISGGYNEQFF. In DNA form, the CDR3 reads TGCAGTGCTAGAGATATTAGCGGGGGTTACAATGAGCAGTTCTTC.

In this sample, this clonotype turned up many times. This chain joins TRBV12-3 or TRBV12-4 and TRBJ1-2; maybe TRBD1 (5 bases). Trimming left V 8 bases short and J 4 bases short, with 20 bases between. CDR3 length equals 15 residues. Here the CDR3 reads CASANGRGLAYGYTF. As DNA, the CDR3 is TGTGCCAGCGCCAACGGGAGGGGTTTAGCCTATGGCTACACCTTC.

This clonotype came up many times. This chain joins TRBV20-1 and TRBJ2-3; 7 bases match TRBD2. The J segment lost 6 bases and the V segment lost 1 base, leaving 10 bases of the junction unmatched. There are 15 residues in the CDR3. The V gene's germline CDR1 is DFQATT and CDR2 SNEGSKA (reference sequence). CDR3 in amino acids: CSARGSAGVLDTQYF. The CDR3 DNA reads as TGCAGTGCTAGAGGGTCGGCGGGGGTACTTGATACGCAGTATTTT.

This clonotype was detected many times. The V gene is TRBV10-2, the J gene TRBJ1-5; TRBD1 agrees at 9 bases. With 7 bases clipped from V and 5 bases from J, the junction kept 3 bases outside the gene matches. Germline V gene sequence: CDR1 WSHSY, CDR2 SAAADI. The CDR3 runs 13 residues. The DNA for the CDR3 is TGCGCCAGCAACAGGGGGCTCGATCAGCCCCAGCATTTT. Translating gives CASNRGLDQPQHF.

Many counts were recorded for this clonotype. This chain uses TRBV3-1 with TRBJ2-3, with no clear D. Trimming shortened V by 4 bases and J by 2 bases, and 10 bases separated the two germline ends. The CDR3 length is 14 residues. Per germline, CDR1 LGHDT and CDR2 YNNKEL (reference sequence). The CDR3 sequence is CASSLRSDTDTQYF. CDR3 in DNA: TGTGCCAGCAGCCTTCGGAGCGACACAGATACGCAGTATTTT.